These 26 T cell receptor beta chains were sequenced from one sample in a study of T cell responses to AZD1222 COVID-19 vaccine. Clones were read by immunoSEQ multiplex PCR, and TCRdb kept only the in-frame ones, dropping some. Among roughly 100,000 clones, roughly nine tenths were seen once, and the ten largest hold approximately 27%. The sample consisted of peripheral blood, taken on day 0 of AZD1222 vaccination. Every receptor here comes from an adult in good health.

The rearrangement joins TRBV21-1 to TRBJ2-5; the table's D call, TRBD2, has no DNA check behind it. TRBV21-1 is annotated as a pseudogene. The CDR3 spans 16 residues. This CDR3 reads CASSKAIRLAQETQYF. The CDR3 region has the DNA TGTGCCAGCAGCAAAGCCATCCGACTGGCTCAAGAGACCCAGTACTTC.

This chain joins TRBV30 and TRBJ2-7; D call uncertain. Germline CDR1 reads GTSNPN; CDR2 reads SVGIG (reference sequence). This CDR3 region has 11 residues. V lost 2 bases and J lost 1, with 3 bases in between. The DNA for the CDR3 is TGTGCCTGGAGTAGGTCCTACGAGCAGTACTTC. It specifies CAWSRSYEQYF.

The V and J genes are TRBV11-2 and TRBJ1-1; 7 bases fit TRBD1. CDR3 length equals 15 residues. V shed 5 bases, J shed 8 bases, and the junction held 14 bases outside the gene matches. The V gene's germline CDR1 is SGHAT and CDR2 FQNNGV. CDR3 bases: TGTGCCAGCAGCCCGGTACAGGGGTCCAAGGTAGAAGCTTTCTTT. Translated: CASSPVQGSKVEAFF.

The chain links TRBV15 to TRBJ1-1; D may be TRBD1 (6 bases). The CDR3 loop spans 13 amino acids. Trimming stripped 2 bases from V and 10 bases from J, with 14 bases between. Germline V gene lookup returns CDR1 LNHNV and CDR2 YYDKDF (reference sequence). The CDR3 DNA follows: TGTGCCACCAGCAGATCGACGGGGGCCGGAGCTTTCTTT. Translated, it gives CATSRSTGAGAFF.

This chain connects TRBV7-2 to TRBJ2-5, with D possibly TRBD2 on 5 matching bases. Trimming left V 5 bases short and J 4 bases short, with 11 bases between. Germline CDR1 is SGHTA and CDR2 is FQGNSA. The CDR3 contains 13 residues. CDR3 nucleotide sequence: TGTGCCAGCAGCCGGGATTGGGGAGAGACCCAGTACTTC. This encodes CASSRDWGETQYF. Based on the CDR3 plus reference TRBV7-2 and TRBJ2-5, the full variable domain is GAGVSQSPSNKVTEKGKDVELRCDPISGHTALYWYRQSLGQGLEFLIYFQGNSAPDKSGLPSDRFSAERTGGSVSTLTIQRTQQEDSAVYLCASSRDWGETQYFGPGTRLLVL.

The J gene is TRBJ1-5, the V gene TRBV9, with D unclear. CDR1 is SGDLS and CDR2 is YYNGEE in the germline V gene. The CDR3 extends over 15 amino acids. The V end lost 1 base, the J end lost 1 base, and 9 bases lay between the germline ends. CDR3 nucleotides: TGTGCCAGCAGCGTATCCGACCGAAGCAATCAGCCCCAGCATTTT. This sequence encodes CASSVSDRSNQPQHF.

The chain carries TRBV4-2 and TRBJ2-5; 9 bases are a match to TRBD2. CDR1 is LGHNA, CDR2 YNFKEQ, per germline. V was pared by 1 base and J by 5 bases, with 8 bases of the junction left unmatched. The CDR3 covers 16 residues. CDR3 protein: CASSQGGRAGGETQYF. CDR3 nucleotide sequence: TGTGCCAGCAGCCAAGGCGGACGGGCGGGAGGGGAGACCCAGTACTTC.

The V gene is TRBV7-2, the J gene TRBJ2-5, with 9 bases that match TRBD1. CDR1 is SGHTA, CDR2 FQGNSA, per germline. The CDR3 is 15 residues long. V lost 4 bases and J lost 5; bases outside the gene matches: 8. The CDR3 region has the DNA TGTGCCAGCAGCTCCACGGACAGGGGTGGTGAGACCCAGTACTTC. It encodes CASSSTDRGGETQYF.

CDR3 sequence reads: CASSPGGLSEKLFF. The CDR3, as DNA: TGTGCCAGCTCACCAGGCGGGTTGAGTGAAAAACTGTTTTTT. The J gene is TRBJ1-4, the V gene TRBV18; D gene ambiguous. Trimming removed 2 bases at V and 7 bases at J, with 11 bases between. Germline CDR1 is KGHSH and CDR2 is LQKENI. This CDR3 region has 14 residues.

The chain links TRBV6-5 to TRBJ1-2; D is unresolved. The CDR3 consists of 14 residues. Trimming removed 4 bases at V and 4 bases at J, with 13 bases between. Germline V gives CDR1 MNHEY, CDR2 SVGAGI. The CDR3 DNA reads as TGTGCCAGCAGTTGGACGGATGAGGGCTATGGCTACACCTTC. Translation gives CASSWTDEGYGYTF.

Turning to this clone: The sample has other DNA sequences that encode this CDR3 too. The chain couples TRBV28 to TRBJ2-4; D gene uncertain. This CDR3 contains 16 residues. V was clipped by 6 bases and J by 0 bases, with 15 bases between them. The germline V gene encodes CDR1 MDHEN and CDR2 SYDVKM. The CDR3 loop is CASSLPGALAKNIQYF. CDR3 nucleotides: TGTGCCAGCAGCCTACCAGGCGCTTTAGCCAAAAACATTCAGTACTTC.

The V call is TRBV28, the J call TRBJ1-2, with D unclear. The CDR3 has 14 amino acids. Per germline, CDR1 MDHEN and CDR2 SYDVKM. V lost 5 bases to trimming and J lost 4 bases, with 14 bases between them. The CDR3 sequence: CASSTSAGAYGYTF. CDR3 in DNA: TGTGCCAGCAGTACCTCTGCAGGTGCCTATGGCTACACCTTC.

This clone was recorded once. The chain couples TRBV18 to TRBJ1-5, with D perhaps TRBD1 (6 bases). Germline V CDR1 and CDR2: KGHSH, LQKENI. Trimming took 3 bases from V and 0 from J, leaving 15 bases between them. There are 17 residues in the CDR3. CDR3 in DNA: TGTGCCAGCTCACCCTTCCTGACAGGCGATAGCAATCAGCCCCAGCATTTT. Protein sequence: CASSPFLTGDSNQPQHF. The full variable domain, in which reference TRBV18 and TRBJ1-5 provide the parts outside the CDR3, is NAGVMQNPRHLVRRRGQEARLRCSPMKGHSHVYWYRQLPEEGLKFMVYLQKENIIDESGMPKERFSAEFPKEGPSILRIQQVVRGDSAAYFCASSPFLTGDSNQPQHFGDGTRLSIL.

The rearrangement joins TRBV10-3 to TRBJ2-7; D gene unclear. Per the germline V gene, CDR1 is ENHRY and CDR2 is SYGVKD. This CDR3 spans 11 amino acids. V gave up 11 bases and J gave up 5 bases, with 13 bases separating them. The CDR3 loop reads CASSSRNEQYF. CDR3 in DNA: TGTGCCTCCTCCTCCCGGAACGAGCAGTACTTC.

The chain has TRBV11-3 and TRBJ2-5, with TRBD2 matching 10 bases. CDR1 and CDR2 (germline): SGHNT, YENEEA. CDR3 size: 17 residues. The ends lost 3 bases at V and 4 bases at J; junction bases unmatched: 11. The CDR3 nucleotides read TGTGCCAGCAGCTTCGGGAAGCGGGAGGGCCTTGCAGAGACCCAGTACTTC. This translates into CASSFGKREGLAETQYF.

The CDR3 region has the DNA TGTGCCAGCAGTTTACCGACGGTTAACGGTGAAGCTTTCTTT. Translation: CASSLPTVNGEAFF. The chain couples TRBV28 to TRBJ1-1; D is unresolved. This CDR3 has 14 amino acids. The V end was cut by 2 bases, the J end by 7 bases, with 14 bases between. Germline assignment: CDR1 MDHEN and CDR2 SYDVKM.

V gene TRBV27 combines with J gene TRBJ1-3, with TRBD1 identical over 7 bases. This CDR3 contains 15 residues. CDR1 is MNHEY and CDR2 is SMNVEV in the germline V gene (reference sequence). J gave up 4 bases and V 9 bases, and 12 bases lay outside the gene matches. The CDR3: CASGEGGAIGNTIYF. The CDR3 DNA reads TGTGCCAGTGGCGAAGGGGGCGCGATCGGAAACACCATATATTTT.

This chain joins TRBV28 and TRBJ2-7, with no clear D. Trimming pared 5 bases from V and 0 bases from J, leaving 11 bases between. This CDR3 region has 14 residues. Per the germline V gene, CDR1 is MDHEN and CDR2 is SYDVKM. The CDR3 is CASSLDGNSYEQYF. CDR3 coding DNA: TGTGCCAGCAGTCTGGACGGAAACTCCTACGAGCAGTACTTC.

This chain uses TRBV19 with TRBJ1-2; D perhaps matches TRBD1 (6 bases). The CDR3 sequence is 13 residues long. Trimming removed 7 bases from V and 8 bases from J, with 17 bases in between. Germline-derived CDR1 and CDR2 are LNHDA and SQIVND (reference sequence). The CDR3 sequence is CASTRQGYGGYTF. CDR3 nucleotide sequence: TGTGCCAGTACCCGCCAGGGGTACGGCGGCTACACCTTC.

The chain recombines TRBV5-1 with TRBJ1-6, with TRBD1 matching 11 bases. This CDR3 has 17 amino acids. CDR1 is SGHRS, CDR2 YFSETQ, per germline. Germline trimming cut 2 bases from V and 7 bases from J; bases unmatched to any gene: 8. CDR3 bases: TGCGCCAGCAGCTTAAGGGGACAGGGGGTCGGGAATTCACCCCTCCACTTT. Amino acids: CASSLRGQGVGNSPLHF.

The V gene is TRBV19, the J gene TRBJ2-5, with D possibly TRBD1 on 5 matching bases. Trimming shortened V by 4 bases and J by 0 bases, and 15 bases separated the two germline ends. Germline V gene data show CDR1 as LNHDA and CDR2 as SQIVND (reference sequence). CDR3 length equals 16 residues. The CDR3 loop is CASSNVQNRYQETQYF. For the CDR3, the DNA is TGTGCCAGTAGTAACGTACAAAACAGGTACCAAGAGACCCAGTACTTC.

The chain joins TRBV6-2 or TRBV6-3 to TRBJ1-4, with D unclear. V was clipped by 8 bases and J by 7 bases, with 17 bases between them. Germline CDR1 and CDR2: MNHEY and SVGEGT. This CDR3 has 14 residues. CDR3 DNA: TGTGCCAGCGGCCGCCTCTTAGGAGGTGAAAAACTGTTTTTT. This encodes CASGRLLGGEKLFF.

The J gene is TRBJ1-2, the V gene TRBV28; 7 bases map to TRBD1. The length of the CDR3 is 14 residues. The ends lost 3 bases at V and 6 bases at J; junction bases unmatched: 7. CDR1 MDHEN and CDR2 SYDVKM come from the germline V gene. CDR3 region: CASSLVTGVDGYTF. CDR3 DNA: TGTGCCAGCAGTTTGGTCACAGGGGTAGATGGCTACACCTTC.

V is TRBV11-3 and J is TRBJ1-1; D is perhaps TRBD1 (5 bases). The length of the CDR3 is 14 residues. V lost 5 bases and J 1 base, leaving 11 bases between the germline ends. In germline, CDR1 is SGHNT, CDR2 YENEEA. For the CDR3, the DNA is TGTGCCAGCAGCCCCGGACACGAGAACACTGAAGCTTTCTTT. Translating it yields CASSPGHENTEAFF.

The chain couples TRBV19 to TRBJ2-5; weak D call: TRBD2 (5 bases). From germline, CDR1 is LNHDA and CDR2 SQIVND (reference sequence). The V and J ends lost 3 bases and 1 base respectively, with 9 bases between them. The CDR3 is 14 amino acids. This CDR3 is CASSITLAQETQYF. Here the CDR3 DNA reads TGTGCCAGTAGTATCACGCTAGCCCAAGAGACCCAGTACTTC.

The rearrangement joins TRBV7-2 to TRBJ2-1, with 9 bases that match TRBD2. Germline assignment: CDR1 SGHTA and CDR2 FQGNSA. There are 18 residues in the CDR3. V was pared by 6 bases and J by 2 bases, with 14 bases of the junction left unmatched. CDR3 coding DNA: TGTGCCAGCAGTCTCTCTTATGCTAGCGGGGTGGCCTACAATGAGCAGTTCTTC. Protein product: CASSLSYASGVAYNEQFF.